This T cell receptor (beta chain) is drawn from a study of T cell responses to AZD1222 COVID-19 vaccine. The length of the CDR3 is 15 residues. Germline V gene lookup returns CDR1 SGHDT and CDR2 YYEEEE. The J segment lost 8 bases and the V segment lost 3 bases, leaving 12 bases of the junction unmatched. Data came from immunoSEQ multiplex PCR; TCRdb stores just in-frame clones and leaves some out. The sample includes roughly 120,000 clones, approximately 86% seen only once; the top ten take roughly a sixth. The sequencing used peripheral blood, collected 28 days after the second AZD1222 dose. The TCR sequence derives from an adult who received the AZD1222 COVID-19 vaccine. The chain joins TRBV5-6 to TRBJ1-2; the match to TRBD1 covers 8 bases. The CDR3 DNA reads TGTGCCAGCAGCTCCCCCTCCCAGGGGGCGGGCGGCTACACCTTC. It translates to CASSSPSQGAGGYTF.